The subject of this entry is one T cell receptor (beta chain). The record originates from a study of blood T cell repertoires in COVID-19. As for the study in general: Samples representing acute and convalescent COVID-19 were sourced from the United States, Italy and Spain. T cells, B-cell-depleted T cells, or PBMCs supplied cDNA or gDNA.

Per the study methods: Reference gene primer amplification yielded estimated nucleated cell counts. Method: immunoSEQ multiplex PCR; TCRdb's copy keeps in-frame clones and lacks some. For V, J and clone size, that table is used; D and trimming come from the DNA. The data show under 250,000 clones, 65% to 85% seen once. CDR3 length equals 15 residues. Germline V CDR1 and CDR2: SGHRS, YFSETQ. The V gene end was trimmed by 0 bases and the J gene end by 6 bases; junction bases not matched to a gene: 5. The chain employs TRBV5-1 and TRBJ1-1, with 10 bases aligning to TRBD1. Material for sequencing was peripheral blood. The clonotype originates from a woman aged 45 to 65 with acute or convalescent COVID-19. The CDR3 DNA reads as TGCGCCAGCAGCTTGGGACAGGGGGCTTGGTCTGAAGCTTTCTTT. Translated, it gives CASSLGQGAWSEAFF.